This T cell receptor beta chain was retrieved from a study of T-cell memory formation after mild COVID-19. Study context: TCR clusters showed largely donor specificity.

It was 5'RACE with constant-segment primers that produced the TCR alpha and TCR beta cDNA libraries, which carried sample barcodes and UMIs. From the 5' RACE reads, TCRdb called clonotypes with MiXCR, one entry per CDR3 protein. The sample has roughly 250,000 distinct CDR3 sequences; roughly 17% are singletons. Worth noting for this clonotype: At one of its ends the junction is not consistent with the germline gene, which may arise from a read error.

Germline values: CDR1 SSHAT, CDR2 FNYEAQ (reference sequence). CDR3 length: 13 residues. The V and J genes are TRBV7-7 and TRBJ2-5, with TRBD1 matching 7 bases. Sequencing was performed on PBMCs or a T cell subset sorted from them (not recorded which). The receptor's source is a man between 18 and 29 years old who had mild COVID-19 (a few samples of this study predate the infection). Cell type and time point are not known. The CDR3 region has the DNA TGTGCTAGCAGTCCCGACAGGGCAGAGACCCAGTACTTC. It encodes CASSPDRAETQYF.